This entry lists 8 T cell receptor beta chains sequenced from one sample in a study of CD8 T cells in ankylosing spondylitis. TCRdb re-called the 5' RACE reads with MiXCR, one entry per CDR3 protein. Of 120,000 to 150,000 distinct CDR3 sequences listed, roughly 8.8% were seen once; the top ten hold about 7.1%. Sequencing was done on a sample of synovial fluid, either unsorted or a sorted T cell fraction (not recorded which). The receptors were gathered from a male donor with ankylosing spondylitis.

This clonotype occurred a few times. The chain couples TRBV19 to TRBJ2-5, with no clear D. Germline CDR1 is LNHDA and CDR2 is SQIVND (reference sequence). This CDR3 contains 11 residues. Trimming left V 7 bases short and J 3 bases short, with 6 bases between. The CDR3: CASKKEETQYF. DNA of the CDR3: TGTGCCAGTAAGAAGGAAGAGACCCAGTACTTC.

This clonotype was counted many times. V gene TRBV12-3 or TRBV12-4 combines with J gene TRBJ2-3; TRBD2 might be the D (5 bases). Trimming removed 4 bases from V and 6 bases from J, with 11 bases in between. The CDR3 sequence is 13 residues long. The CDR3 DNA sequence: TGTGCCAGCAGTTCTGAGAGGGTTGATACGCAGTATTTT. Translating gives CASSSERVDTQYF.

This clonotype was counted between two and nine times. The chain carries TRBV24-1 and TRBJ2-3, with D possibly called TRBD1 or TRBD2 (7 bases each). Trimming removed 4 bases from V and 8 bases from J, with 18 bases in between. The germline V gene encodes CDR1 KGHDR and CDR2 SFDVKD. The CDR3 totals 15 residues. CDR3 coding DNA: TGTGCCACCAGTGACAGGGGGGGCCAAGCAGTTACGCAGTATTTT. As protein: CATSDRGGQAVTQYF.

This clonotype showed up many times. The rearrangement uses TRBV4-2 and TRBJ2-4; the D gene is possibly TRBD2 (6 bases). Germline-derived CDR1 and CDR2 are LGHNA and YNFKEQ. The CDR3 has 14 residues. V was cut by 3 bases and J by 8 bases, with 14 bases left in between. The CDR3 protein is CASSQDFGRHIQYF. CDR3 DNA sequence: TGTGCCAGCAGCCAGGATTTTGGGAGGCACATTCAGTACTTC.

Many counts were recorded for this clonotype. The genes are TRBV7-9 and TRBJ1-4; D gene ambiguous. CDR1 is SEHNR and CDR2 is FQNEAQ in the germline V gene (reference sequence). The CDR3 totals 16 residues. V lost 1 base to trimming and J lost 4 bases, with 13 bases between them. The CDR3 DNA sequence: TGTGCCAGCAGCTTAGTGTCGGGGTCAGTTAATGAAAAACTGTTTTTT. Residues: CASSLVSGSVNEKLFF. Together with reference TRBV7-9 and TRBJ1-4, the CDR3 gives the full variable domain: DTGVSQNPRHKITKRGQNVTFRCDPISEHNRLYWYRQTLGQGPEFLTYFQNEAQLEKSRLLSDRFSAERPKGSFSTLEIQRTEQGDSAMYLCASSLVSGSVNEKLFFGSGTQLSVL.

This clonotype was seen many times. This rearrangement joins TRBV7-2 to TRBJ2-7; 7 nucleotides line up with TRBD1. Germline V gives CDR1 SGHTA, CDR2 FQGNSA. The CDR3 spans 13 residues. Losses at the gene ends were 3 bases for V and 6 bases for J; bases not matched to a gene: 5. CDR3 sequence reads: CASSLVGGREQYF. The CDR3, as DNA: TGTGCCAGCAGCTTGGTAGGGGGCCGCGAGCAGTACTTC. Based on the CDR3 plus reference TRBV7-2 and TRBJ2-7, the full variable domain is GAGVSQSPSNKVTEKGKDVELRCDPISGHTALYWYRQSLGQGLEFLIYFQGNSAPDKSGLPSDRFSAERTGGSVSTLTIQRTQQEDSAVYLCASSLVGGREQYFGPGTRLTVT.

This clonotype was counted at least ten times. The chain carries TRBV7-8 and TRBJ2-3; the D gene could be TRBD1 or TRBD2 (6 bases each). This CDR3 is built from 13 residues. Germline assignment: CDR1 SGHVS and CDR2 FQNEAQ. Trimming shortened V by 6 bases and J by 14 bases, and 21 bases separated the two germline ends. Here the CDR3 reads CASSRAETRGAYF. The CDR3 DNA follows: TGTGCCAGCAGTCGAGCCGAAACTAGGGGGGCGTATTTT.

This clonotype has just a few counts. DNA of the CDR3: TGTGCCATCAGTGAGTGGGGCGGGGAGCTGTTTTTT. Amino acid sequence: CAISEWGGELFF. V and J are TRBV10-3 and TRBJ2-2; D not certain. V lost 1 base and J 7 bases, leaving 4 bases between the germline ends. CDR3 length: 12 residues. Germline V gene sequence: CDR1 ENHRY, CDR2 SYGVKD.